Listed below are T cell receptor beta chains from one sample, sequenced in a study of shared clonotypes between healthy human individuals. The data were produced by immunoSEQ multiplex PCR, yet TCRdb's version contains in-frame clones alone and is incomplete. The sample lists about 2.4 million clones, around nine tenths seen once, with over 0.12% in the top ten. Sequencing used naive CD4+ T cells sorted from blood. Source of these receptors: a man aged 18-30 years in good health. Both conserved end residues are part of each CDR3. The D gene is left open where the match is weak. Clone size, where shown, is once, few, many, or a class for clones that have expanded.

j_call | d_call | v_call | clone_size | cdr3_aa | cdr3_nt
TRBJ2-7 | NA | TRBV18 | NA | CASSPPDSLYEQYF | TGTGCCAGCTCACCACCGGACAGTCTTTACGAGCAGTACTTC
TRBJ1-2 | NA | TRBV5-4 | NA | CASSASSVANYGYTF | TGTGCCAGCAGCGCTTCCTCGGTAGCTAACTATGGCTACACCTTC
TRBJ2-5 | TRBD1 | TRBV2 | NA | CASSFDRGGQETQYF | TGTGCCAGCAGTTTTGACAGGGGCGGCCAAGAGACCCAGTACTTC
TRBJ2-7 | NA | TRBV5-1 | NA | CASSPRGVYEQYF | TGCGCCAGCAGCCCCCGGGGCGTATACGAGCAGTACTTC
TRBJ2-7 | TRBD1 | TRBV5-6 | NA | CASRFGRGSSYEQYF | TGTGCCAGCAGATTCGGCAGGGGGTCCTCCTACGAGCAGTACTTC
TRBJ1-3 | NA | TRBV28 | once | CASYGLDTIYF | TGTGCCAGCTATGGTCTAGACACCATATATTTT
TRBJ1-1 | NA | TRBV5-1 | NA | CASSRWGANTEAFF | TGCGCCAGCAGCCGCTGGGGGGCGAACACTGAAGCTTTCTTT
TRBJ2-7 | NA | TRBV5-1 | NA | CASSSDSSGIYEQYF | TGCGCCAGCAGCTCGGACTCCTCGGGGATCTACGAGCAGTACTTC
TRBJ2-7 | NA | TRBV6-5 | NA | CASSQVGGEQYF | TGTGCCAGCAGTCAGGTGGGCGGCGAGCAGTACTTC
TRBJ1-5 | NA | TRBV7-2 | NA | CASRQISSNQPQHF | TGTGCCAGCAGACAAATTAGTAGCAATCAGCCCCAGCATTTT
TRBJ2-3 | NA | TRBV29-1 | NA | CSVDGGLVNTQYF | TGCAGCGTTGATGGGGGCCTTGTAAATACGCAGTATTTT
TRBJ2-5 | TRBD2 | TRBV5-4 | NA | CASSSGLAGGETQYF | TGTGCCAGCAGCTCGGGACTAGCGGGGGGAGAGACCCAGTACTTC
TRBJ1-6 | TRBD1 | TRBV13 | once | CASSLLGTGNSPLHF | TGTGCCAGCAGCTTATTAGGGACAGGAAATTCACCCCTCCACTTT
TRBJ2-4 | NA | TRBV29-1 | NA | CSVTGTAKNIQYF | TGCAGCGTGACCGGGACAGCCAAAAACATTCAGTACTTC
TRBJ2-3 | NA | TRBV5-4 | NA | CAISGLGTADTQYF | TGTGCCATAAGCGGACTAGGGACAGCAGATACGCAGTATTTT
TRBJ2-7 | TRBD1 | TRBV14 | NA | CASSPVRGQEQYF | TGTGCCAGCAGCCCGGTGAGGGGGCAAGAGCAGTACTTC
TRBJ1-1 | NA | TRBV6-5 | NA | CASTDHSAEAFF | TGTGCCAGCACCGACCACTCTGCGGAAGCTTTCTTT
TRBJ1-3 | TRBD1 | TRBV7-2 | NA | CASSFDRGPNTIYF | TGTGCCAGCAGCTTCGACAGGGGCCCAAACACCATATATTTT
TRBJ2-5 | NA | TRBV7-2 | NA | CASSLGRRQETQYF | TGTGCCAGCAGCCTCGGACGGCGCCAAGAGACCCAGTACTTC
TRBJ1-6 | TRBD1 | TRBV7-9 | few | CASSSRGTGDSPLHF | TGTGCCAGCAGCTCTAGAGGGACAGGGGATTCACCCCTCCACTTT
TRBJ2-5 | TRBD2 | TRBV7-9 | NA | CASEYASGSIGETQYF | TGTGCCAGCGAATATGCTAGCGGGAGTATCGGGGAGACCCAGTACTTC
TRBJ1-1 | NA | TRBV6-6 | NA | CASSSRDANPVTEAFF | TGTGCCAGCAGTTCCCGGGACGCAAATCCGGTCACTGAAGCTTTCTTT
TRBJ2-5 | NA | TRBV7-9 | NA | CASSLQGVQETQYF | TGTGCCAGCAGCTTACAGGGAGTACAAGAGACCCAGTACTTC
TRBJ1-2 | NA | TRBV6-1 | once | CARSGGGYTF | TGTGCCAGGTCTGGGGGTGGCTACACCTTC
TRBJ2-1 | TRBD1 | TRBV19 | NA | CASSIDQGRGPGNEQFF | TGTGCCAGTAGTATCGATCAGGGCAGGGGGCCGGGCAATGAGCAGTTCTTC
TRBJ1-2 | NA | TRBV19 | NA | CASSMWGGLFDYTF | TGTGCCAGTAGTATGTGGGGGGGTTTGTTCGACTACACCTTC